This entry describes one T cell receptor (beta chain). CDR3 length: 16 residues. CDR1 SGHKS and CDR2 YYEKEE come from the germline V gene (reference sequence). V lost 3 bases to trimming and J lost 4 bases; unmatched junction nucleotides: 7. Time point given: peripheral blood 6 weeks after treatment start. This entry belongs to a study of PD-L1 blockade in urothelial cancer. The method was immunoSEQ multiplex PCR; TCRdb's version includes in-frame clones alone and lacks a portion of them. The sample lists more than 90,000 clones, 75% to 95% occurring once. The specimen was PBMCs, collected around atezolizumab (anti-PD-L1) treatment. V gene TRBV5-5 combines with J gene TRBJ2-2, with 9 bases identical to TRBD2. The receptor comes from a man between 60 and 75 years old with urothelial cancer. The CDR3 loop is CASSSLAGEVTGELFF. CDR3 DNA: TGTGCCAGCAGCTCGTTAGCGGGAGAAGTCACCGGGGAGCTGTTTTTT.